This T cell receptor beta chain was captured in a study of CXCR3-negative and CXCR3-positive naive CD8 T cells. Study-level findings and limits: Researchers report CXCR3 expression partially decreased after cryopreservation, with fresh PBMCs used in most assays.

Notes on this clonotype: Its antigen is not known.

TRB cDNA libraries were made by UMI-labeled 5' RACE. Reprocessing the 5' RACE reads, TCRdb reports a single entry for every CDR3 protein and omits DNA. The sample data list over 100,000 distinct CDR3 sequences. The germline CDR1 and CDR2 sequences are SEHNR and FQNEAQ (reference sequence). The CDR3 has 15 residues. The chain joins TRBV7-9 to TRBJ1-5. The source is a human donor in good health. Some clones in this sample may be carry-over from other donors' samples. Sequenced input: naive CXCR3- CD8+ T cells from blood. This sample's subset: CD45RO-CCR7+CD27+CD95- naive CD8+ T cells lacking CXCR3 (TNR3-). The chain's CDR3 is CASSPDSWSNQPQHF.